The T cell receptor (beta chain) under discussion was sequenced for a study of regulatory and conventional T cells in RAG deficiency. Blood CD4+ CD25-high CD127-low regulatory T cells supplied the genomic DNA template. Sequenced by immunoSEQ multiplex PCR; TCRdb stores in-frame clones only, minus some. The repertoire holds about 28,000 clones, around nine tenths seen once, with 0.7% to 0.95% in the top ten. The CDR3 is 15 residues long. Germline assignment: CDR1 SGHNT and CDR2 YYREEE (reference sequence). Trimming cost V 8 bases and J 0 bases, with 17 bases left between them. The same sample was also used in a study of regulatory T cells. This second study says: Primers: 52 TRBV forward and 13 TRBJ reverse. Skewed V and J usage and few unique V-J pairs marked patient repertoires, most in Tregs.

J is TRBJ1-1 and V is TRBV5-4; TRBD1 might be the D (5 bases). The sequencing input was Tregs sorted from blood. The clonotype was recovered from a human donor in good health. CDR3 amino acids: CASIKSGQLNTEAFF. Here the CDR3 DNA reads TGTGCCAGTATAAAAAGTGGACAACTGAACACTGAAGCTTTCTTT. The full variable domain, rest sourced from reference TRBV5-4 and TRBJ1-1, is ETGVTQSPTHLIKTRGQQVTLRCSSQSGHNTVSWYQQALGQGPQFIFQYYREEENGRGNFPPRFSGLQFPNYSSELNVNALELDDSALYLCASIKSGQLNTEAFFGQGTRLTVV.